Listed here are 16 T cell receptor beta chains from one sample, sequenced in a study of T-cell reconstitution after alpha-beta-depleted transplantation in children. As it was prepared, the TCRbeta library received unique molecular identifiers. TCRdb called the PCR reads again in MiXCR, with one record for every CDR3 protein. The table lists approximately 130,000 distinct CDR3 sequences, more than 9.5% of them singletons, with approximately 25% in the top ten. The source was PBMCs, mostly from graft donor cells, collected 180 days after TCRalphabeta/CD19-depleted stem cell transplant. The receptors originated from a girl under three years old who had a stem cell transplant for combined immunodeficiency, so the T cells may come from the graft donor.

This clonotype was seen ten or more times. The genes are TRBV5-5 and TRBJ2-5; 10 bases agree with TRBD1. J gave up 4 bases and V 4 bases, and 4 bases lay outside the gene matches. The germline V gene has CDR1 SGHKS and CDR2 YYEKEE (reference sequence). This CDR3 contains 14 residues. The CDR3 sequence is CASSTWTGGETQYF. For the CDR3, the DNA is TGTGCCAGCAGCACCTGGACAGGGGGAGAGACCCAGTACTTC.

In this sample, this clonotype turned up many times. This chain connects TRBV5-1 to TRBJ2-1; no reliable D call. The CDR3 totals 13 residues. V was trimmed by 4 bases and J by 5 bases, leaving 10 bases between them. Germline CDR1 and CDR2: SGHRS and YFSETQ. This CDR3 reads CASSPGQNNEQFF. CDR3 nucleotides: TGCGCCAGCAGCCCAGGCCAGAACAATGAGCAGTTCTTC.

This clonotype was recorded at least ten times. This chain uses TRBV6-5 with TRBJ1-2; the match to TRBD1 covers 7 bases. The CDR3 is 14 residues long. Trimming at V came to 1 base and at J to 5 bases, leaving 4 bases not matched to a gene. CDR1 is MNHEY and CDR2 is SVGAGI in the germline V gene. CDR3 loop: CASSYLRGRYGYTF. CDR3 sequence (DNA): TGTGCCAGCAGTTACTTAAGGGGGCGGTATGGCTACACCTTC.

This chain uses TRBV6-5 with TRBJ1-1; possible D gene TRBD1, 6 bases. The CDR3 has 19 amino acids. Germline assignment: CDR1 MNHEY and CDR2 SVGAGI. Trimming took off 2 bases at V and 0 bases at J, with 22 bases between the two ends. This CDR3 reads CASSYLYSYFTGLNTEAFF. For the CDR3, the DNA is TGTGCCAGCAGTTACCTGTACTCCTATTTCACAGGGTTGAACACTGAAGCTTTCTTT.

This clonotype was detected a few times. This sequence joins TRBV4-3 and TRBJ2-1, with a weak D call TRBD2 (5 bases). Germline CDR1 is LGHNA and CDR2 is YSLEER. The ends were cut back, 4 bases at V and 0 bases at J, with 13 bases in the middle. This CDR3 has 16 residues. For the CDR3, the DNA is TGCGCCAGCAGCCCGGGGTGGGAGCACTCCTACAATGAGCAGTTCTTC. It codes for CASSPGWEHSYNEQFF.

This clonotype appeared a few times. V is TRBV20-1 and J is TRBJ2-1; 8 bases are shared with TRBD1. The ends lost 5 bases at V and 0 bases at J; junction bases unmatched: 3. The V gene's germline CDR1 is DFQATT and CDR2 SNEGSKA (reference sequence). This CDR3 contains 14 residues. The CDR3: CSAEDRDSYNEQFF. In DNA, the CDR3 is TGCAGTGCTGAGGACAGGGACTCCTACAATGAGCAGTTCTTC.

This clonotype has just a few counts. The gene calls are TRBV6-6 and TRBJ1-2, with a weak D call TRBD1 (5 bases). V dropped 7 bases and J dropped 11 bases, with 20 bases sitting between them. Germline CDR1 is MNHNY and CDR2 is SVGAGI (reference sequence). This CDR3 comprises 13 residues. In nucleotides, the CDR3 is TGTGCCAGCAACCCTACGGGGACCGCCGGGTACACCTTC. This gives the protein CASNPTGTAGYTF.

This clonotype appeared a few times. V is TRBV7-2 and J is TRBJ2-7; 12 nucleotides align to TRBD1. This CDR3 is 18 amino acids long. The germline gives CDR1 SGHTA, CDR2 FQGNSA. V was clipped by 3 bases and J by 1 base; unmatched bases: 10. The CDR3 region has the DNA TGTGCCAGCAGCTTCGCCGGGACAGGGGGCTTTAGATCCTACGAGCAGTACTTC. It encodes CASSFAGTGGFRSYEQYF.

Many counts were recorded for this clonotype. In this CDR3 the conserved last residue, phenylalanine or tryptophan, is missing, so a read error is likely. No DNA is shown, since the ends of the CDR3 on it are uncertain; the CDR3 is the one TCRdb lists. The chain joins TRBV6-1 to TRBJ2-7; the D call of TRBD1 is as the table states it, not checked on the DNA. The germline V gene encodes CDR1 MNHNS and CDR2 SASEGT. The CDR3 numbers 11 amino acids, ends counted. CDR3 in amino acids: CASSEWARVVI.

The CDR3 loop is CSVAGIPTKGPEAFF. In nucleotides, the CDR3 is TGCAGCGTTGCAGGGATCCCTACGAAGGGCCCTGAAGCTTTCTTT. V is TRBV29-1 and J is TRBJ1-1; tentative D call: TRBD1 (5 bases). V was clipped by 4 bases and J by 6 bases, with 21 bases between them. The CDR3 is 15 amino acids. CDR1 and CDR2 (germline): SQVTM, ANQGSEA.

This clonotype occurred a few times. This chain links TRBV20-1 with TRBJ2-1; D is perhaps TRBD1 (5 bases). There are 14 residues in the CDR3. V lost 3 bases, J lost 7 bases, and 16 bases lay in between. Germline lookup yields CDR1 DFQATT and CDR2 SNEGSKA (reference sequence). For the CDR3, the DNA is TGCAGTGCTAGTGTGCCAGGGTCGAGGAATGAGCAGTTCTTC. Protein sequence: CSASVPGSRNEQFF.

The chain combines TRBV10-3 with TRBJ1-1; no definite D call. With 6 bases removed from V and 0 bases from J, the gap between germline ends came to 8 bases. The CDR3 loop spans 13 amino acids. The germline V gene encodes CDR1 ENHRY and CDR2 SYGVKD. The CDR3 region has the DNA TGTGCCATCAGAGGCGAAATGAACACTGAAGCTTTCTTT. Protein product: CAIRGEMNTEAFF.

This clonotype was counted a few times. The V and J genes are TRBV6-5 and TRBJ1-1; D is undetermined. This CDR3 contains 16 residues. Germline loops: CDR1 MNHEY, CDR2 SVGAGI. V lost 0 bases and J lost 0, with 11 bases in between. In nucleotides, the CDR3 is TGTGCCAGCAGTTACTCCTTTTTCTTGGTGAACACTGAAGCTTTCTTT. It translates to CASSYSFFLVNTEAFF.

The rearrangement links TRBV12-3 or TRBV12-4 to TRBJ2-4, with D uncertain. Trimming left V 2 bases short and J 0 bases short, with 20 bases between. The CDR3 totals 19 residues. The CDR3: CASSLRAGWQILAKNIQYF. CDR3 sequence (DNA): TGTGCCAGCAGTTTAAGGGCCGGGTGGCAAATTTTAGCCAAAAACATTCAGTACTTC.

The V and J genes are TRBV20-1 and TRBJ2-3; D may be TRBD2 (5 bases). This CDR3 has 13 amino acids. V lost 0 bases and J 4 bases, leaving 8 bases between the germline ends. The germline V gene has CDR1 DFQATT and CDR2 SNEGSKA (reference sequence). This CDR3 is CSARDAGPDTQYF. Written as DNA, the CDR3 is TGCAGTGCTAGAGATGCGGGCCCAGATACGCAGTATTTT.

This clonotype has just a few counts. The J gene is TRBJ2-7, the V gene TRBV29-1; D ambiguous. Germline CDR1 is SQVTM and CDR2 is ANQGSEA. The CDR3 runs 12 residues. V was clipped by 4 bases and J by 3 bases, with 10 bases between them. CDR3 bases: TGCAGCGTTGTTAGTTTCGACTACGAGCAGTACTTC. Its protein product is CSVVSFDYEQYF.